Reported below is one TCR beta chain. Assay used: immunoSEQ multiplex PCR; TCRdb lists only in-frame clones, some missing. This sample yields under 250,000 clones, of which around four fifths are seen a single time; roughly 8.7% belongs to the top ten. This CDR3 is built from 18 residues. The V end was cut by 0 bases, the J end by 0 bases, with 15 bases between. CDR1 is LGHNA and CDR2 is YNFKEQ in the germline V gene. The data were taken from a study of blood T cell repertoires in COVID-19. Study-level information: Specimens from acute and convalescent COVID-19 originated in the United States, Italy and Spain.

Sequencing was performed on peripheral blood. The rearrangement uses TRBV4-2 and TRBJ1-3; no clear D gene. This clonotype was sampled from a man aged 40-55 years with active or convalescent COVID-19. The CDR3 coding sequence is TGTGCCAGCAGCCAAGAGGCCCGCGGTGGCGGCTCTGGAAACACCATATATTTT. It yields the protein CASSQEARGGGSGNTIYF.